This TCR beta chain was captured in a study of T-cell memory formation after mild COVID-19. On the study more broadly: Clustering of TCRs was largely donor specific. The study's findings and limits: The main location of contracting CD4+ clones was CM and EM, and that of contracting CD8+ clones was EMRA. For second-wave clones that peaked at day 37, SARS-CoV-2 specificity went unverified.

In the case of this clonotype: What it recognizes is unknown.

This CDR3 contains 14 residues. Trimming removed 6 bases from V and 4 bases from J; junction bases left unmatched: 6. Using constant-segment primers, 5'RACE produced TCR alpha and TCR beta cDNA libraries carrying sample barcodes and UMIs. TCRdb analysed the 5' RACE reads with MiXCR anew, one entry per CDR3 protein. The repertoire holds about 290,000 distinct CDR3 sequences, with about a sixth as singletons. This chain joins TRBV12-3 or TRBV12-4 and TRBJ2-3; TRBD2 aligns across 8 bases. This receptor was identified in a man between 18 and 35 years old who had mild COVID-19 (a few samples of this study predate the infection). Cell type and time point are not known. The sequencing input was PBMCs or a T cell subset sorted from them (not recorded which). The CDR3 region is CASRPGLGPDTQYF. The CDR3 DNA sequence: TGTGCCAGCAGGCCGGGACTAGGACCAGATACGCAGTATTTT.